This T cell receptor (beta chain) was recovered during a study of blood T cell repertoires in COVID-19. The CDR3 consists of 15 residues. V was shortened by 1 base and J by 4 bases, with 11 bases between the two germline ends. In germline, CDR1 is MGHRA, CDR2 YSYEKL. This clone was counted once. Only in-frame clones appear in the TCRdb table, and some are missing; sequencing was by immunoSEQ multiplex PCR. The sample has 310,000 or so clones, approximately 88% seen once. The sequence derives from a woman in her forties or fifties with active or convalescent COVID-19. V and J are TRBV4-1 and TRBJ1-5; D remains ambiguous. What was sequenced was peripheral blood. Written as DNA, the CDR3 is TGCGCCAGCAGCCAAGCTAACACAGTTAATCAGCCCCAGCATTTT. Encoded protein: CASSQANTVNQPQHF.